This passage covers 12 T cell receptor beta chains from one sample sequenced in a study of T-cell reconstitution after alpha-beta-depleted transplantation in children. TCRbeta library preparation incorporated unique molecular identifiers. Using its own MiXCR run on the PCR reads, TCRdb lists one record per CDR3 protein. The sample contains over 450,000 distinct CDR3 sequences, about 11% of which appear only once. Material: PBMCs, obtained before TCRalphabeta/CD19-depleted stem cell transplant. These receptors all come from a child aged 2 to 9 with inherited bone marrow failure, due to receive a stem cell transplant.

The rearrangement links TRBV20-1 to TRBJ2-7; D might be TRBD2 (6 bases). Germline CDR1 reads DFQATT; CDR2 reads SNEGSKA (reference sequence). The CDR3 extends over 14 amino acids. V was shortened by 6 bases and J by 3 bases, with 18 bases between the two germline ends. CDR3 sequence: CSAAEGGLIYEQYF. CDR3 sequence (DNA): TGCAGTGCAGCGGAGGGAGGTCTAATCTACGAGCAGTACTTC.

This clonotype was observed at least ten times. CDR3 nucleotide sequence: TGTGCCAGCAGCCCGGACGGTTACAATGAGCAGTTCTTC. Translation gives CASSPDGYNEQFF. The chain has TRBV7-2 and TRBJ2-1; D unclear. V was shortened by 5 bases and J by 4 bases, with 9 bases between the two germline ends. The CDR3 runs 13 residues. In germline, CDR1 is SGHTA, CDR2 FQGNSA.

This clonotype occurred a few times. The chain combines TRBV20-1 with TRBJ2-1, with 11 bases matching TRBD2. J lost 5 bases, V lost 5 bases, and 5 bases had no gene match. The CDR3 covers 14 residues. Germline V gives CDR1 DFQATT, CDR2 SNEGSKA (reference sequence). DNA of the CDR3: TGCAGTGCTTTACTAGCGGGAGTGAACAATGAGCAGTTCTTC. It is translated as CSALLAGVNNEQFF.

This clonotype came up many times. The CDR3 nucleotides are TGTGCCAGCAGTTACTCGATCAGGGGGCTGGGAGAGACCCAGTACTTC. Translating it yields CASSYSIRGLGETQYF. J is TRBJ2-5 and V is TRBV6-2 or TRBV6-3; TRBD1 aligns across 8 bases. Losses at the gene ends were 0 bases for V and 4 bases for J; bases not matched to a gene: 7. Germline loops: CDR1 MNHEY, CDR2 SVGEGT. The CDR3 is 16 residues long.

This clonotype was detected only a few times. V is TRBV5-1 and J is TRBJ2-5; D possibly corresponds to TRBD2 (6 bases). Trimming pared 0 bases from V and 1 base from J, leaving 19 bases between. There are 18 residues in the CDR3. CDR1 is SGHRS and CDR2 is YFSETQ in the germline V gene. CDR3 sequence: CASSLAPRGSGPQETQYF. Written as DNA, the CDR3 is TGCGCCAGCAGCTTGGCCCCCCGGGGGAGCGGGCCCCAAGAGACCCAGTACTTC.

This clonotype was observed once. With a much larger clone just one base away, this may be a read error. CDR3 loop: CATSDPPGRVAFF. The CDR3 DNA reads as TGTGCCACCAGTGACCCTCCTGGACGGGTAGCTTTCTTT. The chain couples TRBV24-1 to TRBJ1-1; D ambiguous. The CDR3 has 13 residues. V was shortened by 4 bases and J by 10 bases, with 15 bases between the two germline ends. Germline V gives CDR1 KGHDR, CDR2 SFDVKD.

This clonotype showed up many times. The genes are TRBV12-3 or TRBV12-4 and TRBJ2-3; 9 nucleotides agree with TRBD2. The CDR3 totals 20 residues. Trimming at V came to 4 bases and at J to 5 bases, leaving 22 bases not matched to a gene. Here the CDR3 DNA reads TGTGCCAGCAGTTCACGGCTCGGGACAATTAGCGGGAGAAGGGTAGATACGCAGTATTTT. Translation: CASSSRLGTISGRRVDTQYF.

The table lists this clonotype with a few counts. The V and J genes are TRBV7-2 and TRBJ1-2; no clear D. CDR1 SGHTA and CDR2 FQGNSA come from the germline V gene. The V and J ends lost 2 bases and 4 bases respectively, with 17 bases between them. This CDR3 has 16 residues. The CDR3 nucleotides are TGTGCCAGCAGCTTACGTTTTAGCGACAACATCTATGGCTACACCTTC. The encoded protein is CASSLRFSDNIYGYTF.

The sample holds many counts of this clonotype. J is TRBJ2-1 and V is TRBV5-1; D not certain. Per germline, CDR1 SGHRS and CDR2 YFSETQ. Trimming cost V 7 bases and J 9 bases, with 11 bases left between them. CDR3 size: 11 residues. CDR3 bases: TGCGCCAGCCAAGACGGAGCTGAGCAGTTCTTC. Amino acid sequence: CASQDGAEQFF.

Ten or more counts support this clonotype. V and J are TRBV5-1 and TRBJ2-1, with D hard to call. CDR1 and CDR2 from the germline V gene are SGHRS and YFSETQ. The CDR3 is 16 amino acids. Between the trimmed V and J ends, which lost 4 bases and 4 bases, there was a span of 18 bases. CDR3 sequence: CASSKSGPHPYNEQFF. As DNA, the CDR3 is TGCGCCAGCAGCAAGTCCGGGCCCCACCCTTACAATGAGCAGTTCTTC. Looking up the rest from reference TRBV5-1 and TRBJ2-1 gives the full variable domain: KAGVTQTPRYLIKTRGQQVTLSCSPISGHRSVSWYQQTPGQGLQFLFEYFSETQRNKGNFPGRFSGRQFSNSRSEMNVSTLELGDSALYLCASSKSGPHPYNEQFFGPGTRLTVL.

This clonotype was counted many times. This chain connects TRBV12-3 or TRBV12-4 to TRBJ1-1; 9 nucleotides align to TRBD1. The CDR3 contains 13 residues. V gave up 5 bases and J gave up 4 bases; unmatched junction bases: 2. The CDR3 here is CASSDRGGTEAFF. DNA of the CDR3: TGTGCCAGCAGTGACAGGGGGGGCACTGAAGCTTTCTTT.

This clonotype was seen at least ten times. The chain is built from TRBV7-8 and TRBJ1-2, with TRBD1 as a possible D gene (5 bases). The CDR3 runs to 16 residues. V was cut by 5 bases and J by 3 bases, with 19 bases left in between. Germline V gene data show CDR1 as SGHVS and CDR2 as FQNEAQ. Here the CDR3 DNA reads TGTGCCAGCAGCGCAACCAGGGCCTCGCCCCACTATGGCTACACCTTC. It translates to CASSATRASPHYGYTF.